This T cell receptor (beta chain) was sequenced in a study of blood T cell repertoires in COVID-19 (dated by TCRdb to about 2020). Concerning the study at large: Samples covering the acute and convalescent phases of COVID-19 were provided by collaborators in the United States, Italy and Spain. Deeply sampled blood TCRbeta repertoires from subjects exposed to, actively infected with, or recovered from COVID-19 were included in the dataset. The material from the prospective study consisted of cDNA or gDNA derived from T cells, B-cell-depleted T cells, or PBMCs. A freely available public database, intended as a resource for researchers studying the immune response to SARS-CoV-2, is where the repertoires were released. Where available, HLA class I and class II types were obtained from metadata supplied by the sample provider rather than from assay-based typing. The samples were drawn from two sources: the first 160 participants of the ongoing ImmuneRACE study, and 1,200 or so subjects contributed by 6 global collaborators. The sample metadata nearly always contained a de-identified subject ID, COVID-19 status, age in years and sex.

As to this clone: Which antigen it targets is not known. It has no much larger one-base neighbor in the sample; base qualities were not kept.

Counted from cysteine to phenylalanine, this CDR3 has 13 amino acids. The CDR3 DNA has 39 bases and is translated from base 1. CDR1 and CDR2, looked up from the germline V gene, are SNHLY and FYNNEI. Between the V and J ends, shortened by 6 bases and 7 bases respectively, the junction contains 16 bases. Each collaborating institution followed its own protocols to collect whole blood in K2EDTA tubes. For TCRbeta analysis, collaborators shipped samples in one of three forms: frozen whole blood, isolated PBMCs, or DNA extracted from either of those sample types. The immunoSEQ Assay, a bias-controlled multiplex PCR, was used to amplify TCRbeta CDR3 regions from genomic DNA. The source study handled its data this way. The number of nucleated cells in each sample was estimated by amplification of reference gene primers within the assay. Sequence reads were collapsed and filtered to measure the absolute abundance of every unique TCRbeta CDR3 rearrangement. For each sample, productive Simpson clonality was calculated as the square root of Simpson's diversity index across productive rearrangements. TCRdb holds this immuneACCESS table with in-frame rearrangements only. Some clones are missing; in checked studies, unresolved V genes explain under half, and the rest has no known cause. From that table come the V and J calls and clone size; the DNA was used to work out D and trimming. The sample table lists some 42,000 clones, 70% to 90% of them with a count of one. The top ten hold roughly 5.2% of the sample.

What the research found in general, with its limitations: How much clinical and demographic metadata was included differed by source and by participant, and the metadata was provided uncurated.

This sequence was found in a man aged 45-65 years with active COVID-19. The V and J genes are TRBV2 and TRBJ2-7; tentative D gene TRBD2, with 5 bases matching. Sample: peripheral blood. Here the CDR3 is given as CASSLLGPREQYF. The DNA sequence is given as TGTGCCAGCAGCCTACTAGGGCCTCGGGAGCAGTACTTC. Reference TRBV2 and TRBJ2-7 genes cover what lies past the CDR3, so the full variable domain is EPEVTQTPSHQVTQMGQEVILRCVPISNHLYFYWYRQILGQKVEFLVSFYNNEISEKSEIFDDQFSVERPDGSNFTLKIRSTKLEDSAMYFCASSLLGPREQYFGPGTRLTVT.